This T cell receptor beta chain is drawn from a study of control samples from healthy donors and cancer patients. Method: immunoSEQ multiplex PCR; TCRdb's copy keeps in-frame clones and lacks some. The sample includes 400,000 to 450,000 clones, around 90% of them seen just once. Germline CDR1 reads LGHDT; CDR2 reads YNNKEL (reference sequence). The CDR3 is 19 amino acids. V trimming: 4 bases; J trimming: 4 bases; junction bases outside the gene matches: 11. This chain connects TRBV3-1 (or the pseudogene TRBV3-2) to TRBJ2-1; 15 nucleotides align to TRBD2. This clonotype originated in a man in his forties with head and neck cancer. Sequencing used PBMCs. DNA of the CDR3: TGTGCCAGCAGCCTTACCGGACTAGCGGGAGGGCCGTGGTACAATGAGCAGTTCTTC. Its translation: CASSLTGLAGGPWYNEQFF.